The clone carrying this TCR beta chain appeared many times. The target antigen is unknown. Trimming took off 3 bases at V and 5 bases at J, with 7 bases between the two ends. Germline V CDR1 and CDR2: ENHRY, SYGVKD. The CDR3 is 12 amino acids. This sample is drawn from a study of regulatory T cells in long-lasting Graves disease. Regarding time point: persistent/refractory GD, antithyroid drugs over 5 years with positive TRAb. From PBMCs, RNA was extracted and then used to make the TCR library. One endocrinology department in Xi'an, China, was where patients came from. Study observations and caveats: Repertoires from persistent disease leaned toward TRBV28, TRBJ1-2 and TRBJ2-5. The sample size was small, and this may have reduced accuracy. Persistent patients shared more public clonotypes (roughly 2,500) than new patients (roughly 1,000).

Relying on iRepertoire HTBI primers and Arm-PCR of CDR3 regions, the team built TCR beta libraries. TCRdb re-called the multiplex PCR reads with MiXCR, one entry per CDR3 protein. The sample consists of about 470,000 distinct CDR3 sequences, 20% to 25% of them appearing once. Sequenced material: peripheral blood mononuclear cells (PBMCs), taken when the disease was refractory, from a patient treated with antithyroid drugs. The chain joins TRBV10-3 to TRBJ1-2, with no clear D. The clonotype was recovered from a female donor with Graves disease. CDR3 residues: CAISDRDYGYTF. CDR3 sequence (DNA): TGTGCCATCAGTGATAGAGATTATGGCTACACCTTC.